This T cell receptor beta chain was documented in a study of Ad26.COV2.S vaccination and SARS-CoV-2 variants. The germline V gene encodes CDR1 LGHDT and CDR2 YNNKEL (reference sequence). The CDR3 spans 14 residues. Unmatched junction bases numbered 2, after V lost 2 bases and J lost 5 bases. TCRdb's table, derived via immunoSEQ multiplex PCR, lists solely in-frame clones and lacks some. The table includes 180,000 or so clones, roughly 87% detected once. Comment on this clone: Its specificity is not known.

General observations from the study: The study found similar non-spike TCR breadth in vaccine and placebo recipients. Using TCR breadth and depth analyses may have led to underestimated total T cell responses.

Sequenced here: peripheral blood, sampled after recovery from COVID-19. The clonotype originates from a human donor who had recovered from COVID-19. This chain joins TRBV3-1 (or the pseudogene TRBV3-2) and TRBJ2-7; TRBD2 matches 11 bases. This CDR3 is CASSQLAGGNEQYF. The CDR3, as DNA: TGTGCCAGCAGCCAACTAGCGGGGGGCAACGAGCAGTACTTC.